This T cell receptor (beta chain) was profiled in a study of CD8+CD57+ T cells in acquired aplastic anemia. Study as a whole: An average of roughly 2.9 ug of DNA was obtained from sorted CD4+ and CD8+ cells. Whole-study findings and limits: For CD8+ Simpson's diversity, patients and controls showed no significant difference. The number of CD8+ CDR3 sequences shared by patients and controls was fewer than 35.

Flow cytometry had shown expanded CD8+CD57+ cells in the patients chosen for sequencing. Genomic DNA, the template, was used for profiling of the TCR beta VDJ and CDR3. TCRdb used MiXCR to reprocess the reads, holding one entry per CDR3 protein. This table has over 150,000 distinct CDR3 sequences, less than 65% appearing once. This clonotype was seen ten or more times. No antigen is known for it. Germline CDR1 SGHTS, CDR2 YDEGEE. The CDR3 is 16 amino acids. V shed 4 bases and J 1 base; nucleotides not matched to a gene: 5. V and J are TRBV5-8 and TRBJ2-3, with TRBD2 matching over 11 bases. The sample comprised sorted CD4+, CD8+, or CD8+CD57+ T cells (not recorded which) from PBMCs. The receptor comes from a human donor with aplastic anemia. The CDR3 region has the DNA TGTGCCAGCAGCCTAGCGGGGGGCCTCGGCACAGATACGCAGTATTTT. Translating it yields CASSLAGGLGTDTQYF.